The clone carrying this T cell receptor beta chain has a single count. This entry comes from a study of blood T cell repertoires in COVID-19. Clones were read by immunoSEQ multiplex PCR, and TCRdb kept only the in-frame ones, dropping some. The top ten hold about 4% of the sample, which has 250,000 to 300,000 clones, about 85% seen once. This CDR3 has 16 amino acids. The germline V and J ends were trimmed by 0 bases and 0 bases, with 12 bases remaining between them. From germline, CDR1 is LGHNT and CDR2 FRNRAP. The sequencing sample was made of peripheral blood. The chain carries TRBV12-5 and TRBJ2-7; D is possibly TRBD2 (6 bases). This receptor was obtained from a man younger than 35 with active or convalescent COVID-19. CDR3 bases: TGTGCTAGTGGTTTGGTACTGGTCGGGAGCTCCTACGAGCAGTACTTC. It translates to CASGLVLVGSSYEQYF.